These 32 T cell receptor beta chains originate from one sample sequenced in a study of cytomegalovirus exposure and HLA in healthy donors. PCR amplification relied on 60 Vbeta primers (plus 13 Jbeta primers). Assay: immunoSEQ multiplex PCR; the TCRdb copy retains only in-frame clones and omits some. Among over 150,000 clones, approximately 74% were seen once, and the ten largest hold about 2.8%. The sequenced sample was PBMCs. Receptors were obtained from a man between 18 and 35 years old in good health and CMV-seronegative.

The V and J genes are TRBV6-5 and TRBJ2-3, with 10 bases matching TRBD2. CDR3 length: 16 residues. The V segment lost 0 bases and the J segment 6 bases; nucleotides outside the gene matches: 6. CDR1 is MNHEY, CDR2 SVGAGI, per germline. Written as DNA, the CDR3 is TGTGCCAGCAGTTACTCCTCTAGCGGGGGTGTGGATACGCAGTATTTT. Its protein is CASSYSSSGGVDTQYF.

The chain combines TRBV5-6 with TRBJ1-4; D remains ambiguous. The CDR3 has 14 amino acids. V gave up 2 bases and J gave up 3 bases, with 8 bases separating them. Germline V gene lookup returns CDR1 SGHDT and CDR2 YYEEEE. The CDR3 DNA reads TGTGCCAGCAGCTTCCGGGGATCTAATGAAAAACTGTTTTTT. This sequence encodes CASSFRGSNEKLFF.

This chain uses TRBV6-1 with TRBJ2-5, with 7 bases aligning to TRBD1. The DNA end lines up better with TRBJ2-7; the J call may be wrong. CDR3 length equals 14 residues. In germline, CDR1 is MNHNS, CDR2 SASEGT. In DNA, the CDR3 is TGTGCCAGCAGTGTCGGGACAGACTCCTACGAGCAGTACTTC. Protein product: CASSVGTDSYEQYF.

This clone was counted a few times. The CDR3 sequence: CASSPLGAGELFF. The CDR3 DNA reads TGTGCCAGCAGCCCCCTCGGGGCCGGGGAGCTGTTTTTT. The chain recombines TRBV6-6 with TRBJ2-2, with D possibly TRBD2 on 5 matching bases. Germline V gene data show CDR1 as MNHNY and CDR2 as SVGAGI (reference sequence). CDR3 length: 13 residues. The V end was cut by 6 bases, the J end by 6 bases, with 11 bases between.

This clone was picked up a small number of times. V is TRBV5-6 and J is TRBJ2-7; 7 positions agree with TRBD1. Germline V gives CDR1 SGHDT, CDR2 YYEEEE. V shed 3 bases, J shed 3 bases, and the junction held 6 bases outside the gene matches. The CDR3 extends over 14 amino acids. CDR3 nucleotide sequence: TGTGCCAGCAGCTGGGGGACAGTCAACTACGAGCAGTACGTC. Amino acids: CASSWGTVNYEQYV.

The chain is built from TRBV7-8 and TRBJ2-5; 7 nucleotides agree with TRBD2. From germline, CDR1 is SGHVS and CDR2 FQNEAQ. J was trimmed by 2 bases and V by 2 bases; bases with no gene match: 5. The CDR3 has 15 residues. In nucleotides, the CDR3 is TGTGCCAGCAGCTTACTGCGCGGGGGACAAGAGACCCAGTACTTC. It codes for CASSLLRGGQETQYF.

The chain joins TRBV19 to TRBJ2-7; 8 bases fit TRBD1. CDR3 length equals 14 residues. The J segment lost 3 bases and the V segment lost 2 bases, leaving 3 bases of the junction unmatched. Germline V lookup: CDR1 LNHDA, CDR2 SQIVND (reference sequence). The CDR3 loop is CASSIYGQGYEQYF. CDR3 sequence (DNA): TGTGCCAGTAGTATATACGGACAGGGCTACGAGCAGTACTTC.

The V and J genes are TRBV15 and TRBJ2-3; 8 bases agree with TRBD1. Germline trimming cut 6 bases from V and 3 bases from J; bases unmatched to any gene: 8. The CDR3 has 15 residues. CDR1 and CDR2 from the germline V gene are LNHNV and YYDKDF (reference sequence). The CDR3 DNA is TGTGCCACCAGAAGCCGACAGGGGAGGACAGATACGCAGTATTTT. Residues: CATRSRQGRTDTQYF.

The gene calls are TRBV5-8 and TRBJ2-7; 10 positions match TRBD1. The germline V gene encodes CDR1 SGHTS and CDR2 YDEGEE. J gave up 0 bases and V 4 bases, and 1 base lay outside the gene matches. This CDR3 has 14 residues. DNA of the CDR3: TGTGCCAGCAGCCGGGACAGGGGCTCCTACGAGCAGTACTTC. It codes for CASSRDRGSYEQYF.

A remark on this clone: Distinct nucleotide sequences in the sample also encode this CDR3. The CDR3 here is CASRAHEDTNTEAFF. In DNA form, the CDR3 reads TGTGCCAGCAGAGCCCATGAGGATACGAACACTGAAGCTTTCTTT. V gene TRBV6-5 combines with J gene TRBJ1-1, with D uncertain. Germline CDR1 is MNHEY and CDR2 is SVGAGI. The CDR3 covers 15 residues. Deletions cut 6 bases from V and 1 base from J, with 15 bases between.

The V gene is TRBV6-5, the J gene TRBJ1-6; D is possibly TRBD1 (6 bases). The CDR3 covers 14 residues. V lost 8 bases and J 8 bases, leaving 16 bases between the germline ends. Germline lookup yields CDR1 MNHEY and CDR2 SVGAGI. This chain's CDR3 is CASGGTGMHSPLHF. CDR3 nucleotide sequence: TGTGCCAGCGGGGGTACAGGGATGCATTCACCCCTCCACTTT.

This clone was found once. This chain joins TRBV19 and TRBJ1-4; 7 bases map to TRBD1. J lost 4 bases, V lost 8 bases, and 7 bases had no gene match. Germline values: CDR1 LNHDA, CDR2 SQIVND (reference sequence). This CDR3 contains 14 residues. The chain's CDR3 is CASVSGTDNEKLFF. The CDR3 nucleotides read TGTGCCAGTGTATCCGGGACAGATAATGAAAAACTGTTTTTT.

The chain recombines TRBV5-8 with TRBJ1-4, with D possibly being TRBD1 (6 bases). The CDR3 covers 14 residues. The V gene's germline CDR1 is SGHTS and CDR2 YDEGEE. V was clipped by 5 bases and J by 8 bases, with 16 bases between them. The CDR3 here is CASRISRGREKLFF. The CDR3 nucleotides are TGTGCCAGCAGGATCTCCAGGGGCAGGGAAAAACTGTTTTTT.

This chain joins TRBV19 and TRBJ1-5, with 9 bases matching TRBD1. V lost 5 bases to trimming and J lost 7 bases; unmatched junction nucleotides: 6. This CDR3 is built from 14 residues. The germline gives CDR1 LNHDA, CDR2 SQIVND (reference sequence). CDR3 residues: CASSLGQGGQPQHF. Written as DNA, the CDR3 is TGTGCCAGTAGTCTGGGACAGGGAGGGCAGCCCCAGCATTTT.

CDR3 nucleotides: TGTGCCAGCAGGCAACGGGACAGCTATAATTCACCCCTCCACTTT. Translating gives CASRQRDSYNSPLHF. The chain combines TRBV11-2 with TRBJ1-6; 7 bases align to TRBD1. The CDR3 length is 15 residues. Germline-derived CDR1 and CDR2 are SGHAT and FQNNGV. With V trimmed by 6 bases and J by 3 bases, 5 bases remained unmatched.

This clone was counted a few times. The chain is built from TRBV10-3 and TRBJ2-3; 12 bases are shared with TRBD2. The CDR3 totals 15 residues. Germline trimming cut 7 bases from V and 3 bases from J; bases unmatched to any gene: 5. Germline CDR1 and CDR2: ENHRY and SYGVKD. CDR3 loop: CAIKSLAGGTDTQYF. The CDR3 DNA is TGTGCCATCAAAAGCCTAGCGGGGGGGACAGATACGCAGTATTTT.

The genes are TRBV29-1 and TRBJ2-2; 12 positions agree with TRBD1. Germline CDR1 SQVTM, CDR2 ANQGSEA. This CDR3 is built from 15 residues. With 3 bases clipped from V and 6 bases from J, the junction kept 5 bases outside the gene matches. The CDR3 is CSVDGGTGGPGELFF. The DNA of the CDR3 is TGCAGCGTTGATGGTGGGACAGGGGGCCCCGGGGAGCTGTTTTTT.

This clone was seen only once. V is TRBV2 and J is TRBJ1-1, with 7 bases aligning to TRBD1. In germline, CDR1 is SNHLY, CDR2 FYNNEI. The CDR3 is 15 residues long. V shed 7 bases, J shed 1 base, and the junction held 9 bases outside the gene matches. DNA for the CDR3: TGTGCCAGCAATACCCCCGGGACAGCGAACACTGAAGCTTTCTTT. Translated, it gives CASNTPGTANTEAFF.

The rearrangement uses TRBV28 and TRBJ2-5; TRBD2 aligns across 7 bases. Losses at the gene ends were 6 bases for V and 0 bases for J; bases not matched to a gene: 10. Germline V gives CDR1 MDHEN, CDR2 SYDVKM. The CDR3 contains 16 residues. DNA of the CDR3: TGTGCCAGCAGCACCCCGATTGGGAGGGACCAAGAGACCCAGTACTTC. The encoded protein is CASSTPIGRDQETQYF.

The V gene is TRBV5-1, the J gene TRBJ1-2; a possible D gene is TRBD1 (6 bases). The germline gives CDR1 SGHRS, CDR2 YFSETQ. V was trimmed by 0 bases and J by 4 bases, leaving 19 bases between them. CDR3 size: 17 residues. The CDR3 nucleotides read TGCGCCAGCAGCTTGGGAAACGGGGCAGGGGTCCCCTATGGCTACACCTTC. Translation: CASSLGNGAGVPYGYTF.

The chain uses TRBV5-4 and TRBJ2-1; weak D call: TRBD2 (5 bases). Germline V gives CDR1 SGHNT, CDR2 YYREEE (reference sequence). The length of the CDR3 is 15 residues. With 1 base removed from V and 1 base from J, the gap between germline ends came to 9 bases. The chain's CDR3 is CASSLTSSSYNEQFF. The DNA for the CDR3 is TGTGCCAGCAGCTTGACTAGTAGTTCCTACAATGAGCAGTTCTTC.

V gene TRBV10-1 combines with J gene TRBJ1-1; tentatively, D is TRBD1 (6 bases). CDR3 length: 13 residues. Per the germline V gene, CDR1 is WNHNN and CDR2 is SYGVQD (reference sequence). The V end lost 6 bases, the J end lost 1 base, and 9 bases lay between the germline ends. This CDR3 is CASRLGQNTEAFF. In nucleotides, the CDR3 is TGCGCCAGCAGACTGGGACAGAACACTGAAGCTTTCTTT.

This clone was recorded only once. The chain couples TRBV18 to TRBJ1-2, with 8 bases matching TRBD1. This CDR3 spans 17 amino acids. Germline CDR1 reads KGHSH; CDR2 reads LQKENI. V lost 4 bases to trimming and J lost 3 bases; unmatched junction nucleotides: 13. This CDR3 reads CASSRNPLDRGYYGYTF. Written as DNA, the CDR3 is TGTGCCAGCTCACGCAACCCACTAGACAGGGGATACTATGGCTACACCTTC.

The rearrangement links TRBV5-4 to TRBJ1-6; 7 bases are a match to TRBD1. Losses at the gene ends were 2 bases for V and 8 bases for J; bases not matched to a gene: 4. CDR1 and CDR2 from the germline V gene are SGHNT and YYREEE (reference sequence). The CDR3 has 14 amino acids. The CDR3 DNA is TGTGCCAGCAGCTTCGGACAGGATTATTCACCCCTCCACTTT. Translation gives CASSFGQDYSPLHF.

The chain recombines TRBV10-3 with TRBJ2-7; D not certain. V shed 3 bases and J shed 4 bases, with 10 bases lying between them. Germline V gene sequence: CDR1 ENHRY, CDR2 SYGVKD. This CDR3 has 13 residues. In DNA form, the CDR3 reads TGTGCCATCAGTGATTCGTCCAGATACGAGCAGTACTTC. Protein sequence: CAISDSSRYEQYF.

The chain is built from TRBV27 and TRBJ2-1; 7 nucleotides agree with TRBD1. Unmatched junction bases numbered 8, after V lost 6 bases and J lost 3 bases. Per the germline V gene, CDR1 is MNHEY and CDR2 is SMNVEV (reference sequence). CDR3 length: 15 amino acids. This chain's CDR3 is CASSPGTAYYNEQFF. CDR3 nucleotides: TGTGCCAGCAGCCCCGGGACAGCTTACTACAATGAGCAGTTCTTC.

The chain joins TRBV6-1 to TRBJ1-5; D might be TRBD1 (6 bases). The V and J ends lost 2 bases and 6 bases respectively, with 11 bases between them. Looked up from germline, CDR1 is MNHNS and CDR2 is SASEGT. This CDR3 contains 14 residues. Written as DNA, the CDR3 is TGTGCCAGCAGTGAATACAGGGAGGGTCAGCCCCAGCATTTT. Amino acid sequence: CASSEYREGQPQHF.

The chain combines TRBV5-4 with TRBJ2-3; tentative D call: TRBD1 (5 bases). The V gene's germline CDR1 is SGHNT and CDR2 YYREEE (reference sequence). The germline V and J ends were trimmed by 4 bases and 2 bases, with 11 bases remaining between them. The CDR3 is 14 amino acids. The CDR3 nucleotides are TGTGCCAGCAGCCAACGACAGAACACAGATACGCAGTATTTT. Translated: CASSQRQNTDTQYF.

The chain has TRBV28 and TRBJ2-1; D is ambiguous. Trimming left V 7 bases short and J 0 bases short, with 7 bases between. CDR3 length equals 13 residues. Germline lookup yields CDR1 MDHEN and CDR2 SYDVKM. The CDR3 here is CASKASSYNEQFF. The CDR3 DNA reads as TGTGCCAGCAAAGCGAGCTCCTACAATGAGCAGTTCTTC.

The chain carries TRBV6-6 and TRBJ2-6, with D unclear. Trimming pared 3 bases from V and 4 bases from J, leaving 7 bases between. This CDR3 contains 14 residues. Germline values: CDR1 MNHNY, CDR2 SVGAGI (reference sequence). CDR3 loop: CASSYRGGANVLTF. As DNA, the CDR3 is TGTGCCAGCAGTTATCGAGGAGGGGCCAACGTCCTGACTTTC.

This clone was detected only once. The rearrangement joins TRBV18 to TRBJ2-1; no firm D call. CDR1 and CDR2 (germline): KGHSH, LQKENI. The CDR3 contains 16 residues. Trimming took off 3 bases at V and 5 bases at J, with 17 bases between the two ends. The chain's CDR3 is CASSPSPGGPNNEQFF. Written as DNA, the CDR3 is TGTGCCAGCTCACCTTCCCCCGGCGGCCCTAACAATGAGCAGTTCTTC.

This clone was counted between two and nine times. J is TRBJ2-5 and V is TRBV7-2, with TRBD2 matching 9 bases. This CDR3 spans 14 amino acids. Looked up from germline, CDR1 is SGHTA and CDR2 is FQGNSA. Unmatched junction bases numbered 4, after V lost 3 bases and J lost 5 bases. CDR3 amino acids: CASSLSGGTETQYF. CDR3 in DNA: TGTGCCAGCAGCTTGAGCGGGGGGACGGAGACCCAGTACTTC.